The next 13 T cell receptor beta chains were all read from a single sample in a study of blood T cell repertoires in COVID-19. Generated by immunoSEQ multiplex PCR, the TCRdb table keeps only in-frame clones and is missing some. The repertoire has fewer than 350,000 clones, roughly 90% of them found once; the top ten carry less than 2%. The sample comprised PBMCs or T cells enriched from blood (not recorded which). The receptors here all came from a woman aged 18-30 years with acute COVID-19.

This clone was seen a single time. J is TRBJ2-3 and V is TRBV4-3; weak D call: TRBD2 (6 bases). The CDR3 totals 16 residues. The V gene's germline CDR1 is LGHNA and CDR2 YSLEER. Trimming took off 4 bases at V and 2 bases at J, with 16 bases between the two ends. The CDR3 coding sequence is TGCGCCAGCAGCCGCCGCGGGGCAGGAGACACAGATACGCAGTATTTT. Translated, it gives CASSRRGAGDTDTQYF.

The chain uses TRBV6-2 or TRBV6-3 and TRBJ2-1, with D possibly being TRBD1 (10 bases). CDR3 size: 18 residues. The V end was cut by 2 bases, the J end by 3 bases, with 20 bases between. The germline V gene has CDR1 MNHEY and CDR2 SVGEGT. In DNA, the CDR3 is TGTGCCAGCAGTTACGACAGGGGGCGACTAGCGGACTACAATGAGCAGTTCTTC. Residues: CASSYDRGRLADYNEQFF.

The chain uses TRBV6-6 and TRBJ2-7; 9 nucleotides align to TRBD2. Germline V CDR1 and CDR2: MNHNY, SVGAGI (reference sequence). This CDR3 spans 16 amino acids. J lost 3 bases, V lost 0 bases, and 6 bases had no gene match. The CDR3, as DNA: TGTGCCAGCAGTTACTCGAAAGCGGGAGGTTTCTACGAGCAGTACTTC. Translation gives CASSYSKAGGFYEQYF.

The chain employs TRBV28 and TRBJ1-2, with TRBD1 matching 12 bases. The trim removed 5 bases at V and 3 bases at J, leaving 7 bases unmatched. Germline V lookup: CDR1 MDHEN, CDR2 SYDVKM. The length of the CDR3 is 16 residues. CDR3 DNA sequence: TGTGCCAGCAGTACTCCCGGGACAGGGGGCGACTATGGCTACACCTTC. It encodes CASSTPGTGGDYGYTF.

This clone occurred once. V and J are TRBV27 and TRBJ1-6; D is undetermined. The CDR3 sequence is 15 residues long. CDR1 is MNHEY, CDR2 SMNVEV, per germline (reference sequence). V gave up 6 bases and J gave up 0 bases, with 9 bases separating them. CDR3 sequence (DNA): TGTGCCAGCAGACTAGGGAACTCCTATAATTCACCCCTCCACTTT. Translated, it gives CASRLGNSYNSPLHF.

The chain carries TRBV19 and TRBJ1-1; D possibly corresponds to TRBD1 (6 bases). V lost 9 bases and J 1 base, leaving 18 bases between the germline ends. CDR3 size: 15 residues. Germline-derived CDR1 and CDR2 are LNHDA and SQIVND (reference sequence). The CDR3 reads CASSLLRTANTEAFF. The CDR3 nucleotides read TGTGCCAGCTCCCTGCTTAGGACAGCGAACACTGAAGCTTTCTTT.

This chain connects TRBV30 to TRBJ1-6; D may be TRBD1 (6 bases). V lost 3 bases, J lost 9 bases, and 15 bases lay in between. Looked up from germline, CDR1 is GTSNPN and CDR2 is SVGIG (reference sequence). The CDR3 spans 14 residues. Written as DNA, the CDR3 is TGTGCCTGGAGCCGAGGGGGGGGTGCTTCACCCCTCCACTTT. It specifies CAWSRGGGASPLHF.

The gene calls are TRBV27 and TRBJ2-7; D unresolved. This CDR3 is 15 amino acids long. V was shortened by 3 bases and J by 1 base, with 13 bases between the two germline ends. The germline V gene encodes CDR1 MNHEY and CDR2 SMNVEV (reference sequence). In nucleotides, the CDR3 is TGTGCCAGCAGTTTGGTTGGGCAGGAATCCTACGAGCAGTACTTC. Translating it yields CASSLVGQESYEQYF.

The V gene is TRBV6-5, the J gene TRBJ1-2; tentatively, D is TRBD1 (5 bases). The CDR3 has 15 residues. Germline V gene lookup returns CDR1 MNHEY and CDR2 SVGAGI. With 10 bases removed from V and 9 bases from J, the gap between germline ends came to 27 bases. In DNA, the CDR3 is TGTGCCACCCTAGACGGACAAGCCCGAACTATACGCTACACCTTC. Translation: CATLDGQARTIRYTF.

The chain recombines TRBV12-2 with TRBJ2-7; TRBD2 reflects the table's D call only, with no check against the DNA. TRBV12-2 is a recognized pseudogene. The CDR3 loop spans 18 amino acids. CDR3 coding DNA: TGTGCAAGTCGCCAGCCCGGGACTAGCGGGGTGGGAAACTACGAGCAGTACTTC. This gives the protein CASRQPGTSGVGNYEQYF.

This chain joins TRBV7-9 and TRBJ1-1; tentatively, D is TRBD1 (5 bases). The CDR3 runs to 14 residues. The V end was cut by 5 bases, the J end by 2 bases, with 12 bases between. The germline V gene has CDR1 SEHNR and CDR2 FQNEAQ (reference sequence). The chain's CDR3 is CASSLDSFNTEAFF. CDR3 nucleotides: TGTGCCAGCAGCCTAGACAGTTTTAACACTGAAGCTTTCTTT.

The chain couples TRBV28 to TRBJ2-7; 9 bases are shared with TRBD1. With V trimmed by 5 bases and J by 6 bases, 8 bases remained unmatched. Germline lookup yields CDR1 MDHEN and CDR2 SYDVKM. This CDR3 spans 14 amino acids. CDR3 DNA sequence: TGTGCCAGCAGTCGACCGGGACAGGGCACCGAGCAGTACTTC. Its protein product is CASSRPGQGTEQYF.

The chain employs TRBV29-1 and TRBJ2-3; D perhaps matches TRBD1 (5 bases). This CDR3 is built from 15 residues. Trimming shortened V by 7 bases and J by 0 bases, and 17 bases separated the two germline ends. Germline loops: CDR1 SQVTM, CDR2 ANQGSEA. The CDR3 spells CSGRTWGSSTDTQYF. The CDR3 bases are TGCAGCGGCCGTACCTGGGGCTCTAGCACAGATACGCAGTATTTT.